The 15 T cell receptor beta chains in this list originate from one sample, sequenced in a study of beta chain features in type 1 diabetes. The entirety of the isolated RNA underwent reverse transcription, so expressed TCRB transcripts were sequenced. The method was immunoSEQ multiplex PCR; TCRdb's version includes in-frame clones alone and lacks a portion of them. The data hold 550,000 to 850,000 clones, with 10% to 15% observed a single time. Study-level findings and limits: TCRB CDR3s from Type 1 diabetes patients were moderately but significantly shorter in all four CD4+ subsets.

No cognate antigen is known for these TCRs. Sequences were obtained from naive CD4+ T cells from blood. The receptors originated from a man aged 18 to 30 with type 1 diabetes.

This clone has a handful of counts. The CDR3 sequence is CASSEEDYSNQPQHF. DNA for the CDR3: TGTGCCAGCAGTGAGGAAGATTATAGCAATCAGCCCCAGCATTTT. The V and J genes are TRBV2 and TRBJ1-5; no clear D. The V end was cut by 3 bases, the J end by 0 bases, with 9 bases between. Germline lookup yields CDR1 SNHLY and CDR2 FYNNEI. The CDR3 contains 15 residues.

A few counts support this clone. V and J are TRBV9 and TRBJ1-1; 7 bases are a match to TRBD1. The germline CDR1 and CDR2 sequences are SGDLS and YYNGEE. The J segment lost 6 bases and the V segment lost 4 bases, leaving 12 bases of the junction unmatched. The CDR3 sequence is 15 residues long. CDR3 sequence: CASSPRGQAGAEAFF. CDR3 DNA: TGTGCCAGCAGCCCTAGAGGACAGGCCGGAGCTGAAGCTTTCTTT.

This clone was seen a handful of times. The chain employs TRBV7-9 and TRBJ2-1; 8 bases fit TRBD1. The CDR3 length is 17 residues. J gave up 3 bases and V 2 bases, and 9 bases lay outside the gene matches. Germline-derived CDR1 and CDR2 are SEHNR and FQNEAQ (reference sequence). CDR3 protein: CASSLQGATFLYNEQFF. As DNA, the CDR3 is TGTGCCAGCAGCTTACAGGGGGCCACCTTCCTCTACAATGAGCAGTTCTTC.

Only a few counts were recorded for this clone. The chain combines TRBV19 with TRBJ2-3, with D perhaps TRBD2 (7 bases). The CDR3 has 16 amino acids. V lost 8 bases, J lost 0 bases, and 18 bases lay in between. Germline V CDR1 and CDR2: LNHDA, SQIVND (reference sequence). The CDR3 reads CASSYLGGLSTDTQYF. The CDR3 DNA sequence: TGTGCCAGTTCCTACCTGGGGGGGCTGAGCACAGATACGCAGTATTTT.

This clone showed up just a few times. The chain links TRBV12-5 to TRBJ2-3; D unresolved. CDR1 is LGHNT, CDR2 FRNRAP, per germline. The V and J ends lost 5 bases and 6 bases respectively, with 15 bases between them. The CDR3 loop spans 14 amino acids. The chain's CDR3 is CASGTSPAADTQYF. The CDR3, as DNA: TGTGCTAGTGGTACTTCCCCCGCCGCGGATACGCAGTATTTT.

This clone occurred a few times. The chain has TRBV30 and TRBJ1-3; D ambiguous. Trimming took 0 bases from V and 8 from J, leaving 8 bases between them. CDR1 and CDR2 (germline): GTSNPN, SVGIG (reference sequence). This CDR3 comprises 12 residues. CDR3 nucleotide sequence: TGTGCCTGGAGTGTAGGCCGGTACACCATATATTTT. Its protein product is CAWSVGRYTIYF.

This clone was seen more than once but under ten times. The chain is built from TRBV7-9 and TRBJ2-7, with 7 bases aligning to TRBD1. With 5 bases clipped from V and 6 bases from J, the junction kept 13 bases outside the gene matches. Germline V gene lookup returns CDR1 SEHNR and CDR2 FQNEAQ (reference sequence). The CDR3 totals 15 residues. CDR3 residues: CASSTSAGTASEQYF. The CDR3 DNA sequence: TGTGCCAGCAGCACGAGCGCCGGGACAGCTTCCGAGCAGTACTTC. Filled out from reference TRBV7-9 and TRBJ2-7, the complete variable domain reads DTGVSQNPRHKITKRGQNVTFRCDPISEHNRLYWYRQTLGQGPEFLTYFQNEAQLEKSRLLSDRFSAERPKGSFSTLEIQRTEQGDSAMYLCASSTSAGTASEQYFGPGTRLTVT.

The J gene is TRBJ1-2, the V gene TRBV20-1, with TRBD1 matching 7 bases. The CDR3 runs 11 residues. CDR1 is DFQATT and CDR2 is SNEGSKA in the germline V gene (reference sequence). The CDR3 bases are TGCAGAGTCGACAGGGACTATGGCTACACCTTC. Amino acid sequence: CRVDRDYGYTF.

V gene TRBV7-9 combines with J gene TRBJ1-2, with 7 bases matching TRBD1. The CDR3 covers 14 residues. The V gene end was trimmed by 5 bases and the J gene end by 5 bases; junction bases not matched to a gene: 8. Per germline, CDR1 SEHNR and CDR2 FQNEAQ (reference sequence). The CDR3 nucleotides read TGTGCCAGCAGCGCTCGGGACAGAATTTATGGCTACACCTTC. It encodes CASSARDRIYGYTF.

This sequence joins TRBV4-1 and TRBJ2-3; 10 bases align to TRBD1. V trimming: 0 bases; J trimming: 4 bases; junction bases outside the gene matches: 4. The length of the CDR3 is 16 residues. In germline, CDR1 is MGHRA, CDR2 YSYEKL. The chain's CDR3 is CASSQDDGTGADTQYF. In nucleotides, the CDR3 is TGCGCCAGCAGCCAAGATGATGGGACAGGGGCAGATACGCAGTATTTT.

The table lists this clone with a few counts. The chain uses TRBV4-1 and TRBJ1-2, with D unresolved. V was trimmed by 4 bases and J by 8 bases, leaving 20 bases between them. Germline CDR1 reads MGHRA; CDR2 reads YSYEKL. The CDR3 is made up of 15 amino acids. This CDR3 reads CASSRVPGAGEGYTF. DNA of the CDR3: TGCGCCAGCAGCCGCGTTCCGGGAGCCGGAGAGGGCTACACCTTC.

This clone occurred a few times. The V call is TRBV30, the J call TRBJ2-5; D possibly corresponds to TRBD2 (6 bases). CDR3 length: 14 amino acids. The V gene's germline CDR1 is GTSNPN and CDR2 SVGIG (reference sequence). Deletions cut 2 bases from V and 1 base from J, with 11 bases between. The chain's CDR3 is CAWSLLAPQETQYF. In DNA, the CDR3 is TGTGCCTGGAGTCTTCTAGCGCCCCAAGAGACCCAGTACTTC.

This clone was counted many times. The chain carries TRBV28 and TRBJ2-1; D remains ambiguous. This CDR3 spans 15 amino acids. The germline gives CDR1 MDHEN, CDR2 SYDVKM. V was trimmed by 5 bases and J by 2 bases, leaving 13 bases between them. The CDR3: CASSPPDEAYNEQFF. The CDR3 coding sequence is TGTGCCAGCAGTCCACCCGACGAAGCCTACAATGAGCAGTTCTTC.

This clone occurred once. This rearrangement joins TRBV2 to TRBJ2-5; 8 bases match TRBD1. The CDR3 consists of 16 residues. Germline V gene lookup returns CDR1 SNHLY and CDR2 FYNNEI. V was pared by 7 bases and J by 4 bases, with 14 bases of the junction left unmatched. The CDR3 here is CASTAEDREFSETQYF. The CDR3 DNA is TGTGCCAGCACCGCAGAGGACAGGGAATTTTCAGAGACCCAGTACTTC. The entire variable domain, with the rest obtained from reference TRBV2 and TRBJ2-5, is as follows: EPEVTQTPSHQVTQMGQEVILRCVPISNHLYFYWYRQILGQKVEFLVSFYNNEISEKSEIFDDQFSVERPDGSNFTLKIRSTKLEDSAMYFCASTAEDREFSETQYFGPGTRLLVL.

This clone has more than one count but fewer than ten. The rearrangement links TRBV10-3 to TRBJ2-1; 11 positions agree with TRBD2. This CDR3 is built from 16 residues. V lost 7 bases to trimming and J lost 7 bases; unmatched junction nucleotides: 12. CDR1 ENHRY and CDR2 SYGVKD come from the germline V gene. CDR3 sequence: CAITPNIAGGLNEQFF. DNA of the CDR3: TGTGCCATCACCCCAAATATAGCGGGGGGGCTAAATGAGCAGTTCTTC.